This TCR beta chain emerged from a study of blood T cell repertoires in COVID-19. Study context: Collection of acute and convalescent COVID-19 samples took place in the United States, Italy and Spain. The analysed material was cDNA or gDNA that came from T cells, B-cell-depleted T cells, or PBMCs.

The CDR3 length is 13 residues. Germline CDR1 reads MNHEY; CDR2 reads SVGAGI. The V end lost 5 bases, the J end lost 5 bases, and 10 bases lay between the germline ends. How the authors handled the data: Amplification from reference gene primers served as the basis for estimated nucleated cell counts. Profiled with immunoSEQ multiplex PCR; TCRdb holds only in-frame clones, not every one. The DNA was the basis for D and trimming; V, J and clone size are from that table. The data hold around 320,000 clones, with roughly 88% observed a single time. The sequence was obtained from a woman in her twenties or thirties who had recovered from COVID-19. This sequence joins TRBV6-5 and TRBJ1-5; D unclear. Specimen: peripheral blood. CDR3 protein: CASSREYYQPQHF. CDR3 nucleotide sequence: TGTGCCAGCAGTAGAGAGTATTATCAGCCCCAGCATTTT.